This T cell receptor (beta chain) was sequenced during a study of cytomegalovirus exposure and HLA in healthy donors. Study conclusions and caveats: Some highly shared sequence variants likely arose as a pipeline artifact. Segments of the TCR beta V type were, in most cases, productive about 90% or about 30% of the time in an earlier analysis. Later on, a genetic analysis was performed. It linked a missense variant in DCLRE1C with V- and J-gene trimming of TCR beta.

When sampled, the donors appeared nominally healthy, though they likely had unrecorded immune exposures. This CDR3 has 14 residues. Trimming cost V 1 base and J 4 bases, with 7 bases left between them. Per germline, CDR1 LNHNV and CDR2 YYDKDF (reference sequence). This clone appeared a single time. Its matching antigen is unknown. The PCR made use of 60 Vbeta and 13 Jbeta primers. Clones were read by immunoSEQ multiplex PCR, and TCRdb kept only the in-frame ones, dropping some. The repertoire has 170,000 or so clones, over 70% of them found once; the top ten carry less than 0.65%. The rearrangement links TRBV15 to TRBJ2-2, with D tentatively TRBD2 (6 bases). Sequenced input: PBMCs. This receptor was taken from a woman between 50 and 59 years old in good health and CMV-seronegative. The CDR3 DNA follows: TGTGCCACCAGCAGAGGGGGAGGCACCGGGGAGCTGTTTTTT. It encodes CATSRGGGTGELFF.